The 29 T cell receptor beta chains below were found in one sample sequenced in a study of blood T cell repertoires in COVID-19. Clones were sequenced by immunoSEQ multiplex PCR, and TCRdb holds only the in-frame ones, with some missing. The sample holds around 220,000 clones, about nine tenths seen once. Sequencing was carried out using PBMCs or T cells enriched from blood (not recorded which). Receptors were obtained from a woman aged 30 to 39 with acute COVID-19.

The gene calls are TRBV19 and TRBJ2-7; 14 bases are shared with TRBD2. Trimming at V came to 10 bases and at J to 6 bases, leaving 8 bases not matched to a gene. The germline gives CDR1 LNHDA, CDR2 SQIVND (reference sequence). The CDR3 loop spans 14 amino acids. The CDR3 loop is CATRLAGGPGEQYF. The CDR3 nucleotides read TGTGCCACCCGACTAGCGGGAGGGCCAGGCGAGCAGTACTTC.

This chain joins TRBV11-3 and TRBJ2-2; no definite D call. Germline V gene data show CDR1 as SGHNT and CDR2 as YENEEA. The CDR3 sequence is 16 residues long. Trimming pared 5 bases from V and 0 bases from J, leaving 13 bases between. The CDR3 region is CASSGRHPPNTGELFF. CDR3 DNA sequence: TGTGCCAGCAGCGGGCGACATCCACCGAACACCGGGGAGCTGTTTTTT.

The chain has TRBV27 and TRBJ2-3; 8 bases line up with TRBD1. Germline V gives CDR1 MNHEY, CDR2 SMNVEV (reference sequence). Germline trimming cut 4 bases from V and 6 bases from J; bases unmatched to any gene: 9. This CDR3 has 15 amino acids. CDR3 in amino acids: CASSSSWTGTDTQYF. CDR3 coding DNA: TGTGCCAGCAGTTCCTCTTGGACAGGGACGGATACGCAGTATTTT.

The chain couples TRBV7-8 to TRBJ2-1, with D perhaps matching TRBD1 (6 bases). V lost 5 bases to trimming and J lost 7 bases, with 18 bases between them. CDR3 size: 15 residues. Germline V lookup: CDR1 SGHVS, CDR2 FQNEAQ. The CDR3 DNA reads as TGTGCCAGCAGCCCGGTTCCCTTACAGGGAAATGAGCAGTTCTTC. It codes for CASSPVPLQGNEQFF. Looking up the rest from reference TRBV7-8 and TRBJ2-1 gives the full variable domain: GAGVSQSPRYKVAKRGQDVALRCDPISGHVSLFWYQQALGQGPEFLTYFQNEAQLDKSGLPSDRFFAERPEGSVSTLKIQRTQQEDSAVYLCASSPVPLQGNEQFFGPGTRLTVL.

The V and J genes are TRBV27 and TRBJ1-1, with no clear D. This CDR3 contains 13 residues. V lost 3 bases, J lost 1 base, and 6 bases lay in between. The germline CDR1 and CDR2 sequences are MNHEY and SMNVEV (reference sequence). CDR3: CASSLGQNTEAFF. DNA of the CDR3: TGTGCCAGCAGTTTGGGCCAGAACACTGAAGCTTTCTTT.

The V gene is TRBV6-1, the J gene TRBJ2-5, with 7 bases lining up with TRBD2. The CDR3 has 16 residues. J gave up 8 bases and V 3 bases, and 15 bases lay outside the gene matches. Per the germline V gene, CDR1 is MNHNS and CDR2 is SASEGT. The CDR3 DNA reads TGTGCCAGCAGTGATCCCAGAACTTTAGCGGGTTATACCCAGTACTTC. Its protein is CASSDPRTLAGYTQYF.

The chain combines TRBV6-2 or TRBV6-3 with TRBJ2-7; TRBD2 matches 10 bases. Germline values: CDR1 MNHEY, CDR2 SVGEGT. The V gene end was trimmed by 2 bases and the J gene end by 5 bases; junction bases not matched to a gene: 6. This CDR3 contains 15 residues. The DNA of the CDR3 is TGTGCCAGCAGTTACGGAGAAGCGGGAGGGGACGAGCAGTACTTC. This codes for CASSYGEAGGDEQYF.

The CDR3 here is CASSQVWAMNTEAFF. As DNA, the CDR3 is TGTGCCAGCAGCCAAGTCTGGGCAATGAACACTGAAGCTTTCTTT. The rearrangement joins TRBV14 to TRBJ1-1; D is uncertain. CDR3 length: 15 amino acids. Germline V gene data show CDR1 as SGHDN and CDR2 as FVKESK. The V end was cut by 1 base, the J end by 0 bases, with 9 bases between.

The chain couples TRBV5-4 to TRBJ2-3, with TRBD1 matching over 8 bases. With 0 bases clipped from V and 0 bases from J, the junction kept 3 bases outside the gene matches. Per germline, CDR1 SGHNT and CDR2 YYREEE (reference sequence). This CDR3 has 16 residues. The CDR3 region has the DNA TGTGCCAGCAGCTTGGGGGACAGGACTAGCACAGATACGCAGTATTTT. Amino acids: CASSLGDRTSTDTQYF.

This chain links TRBV5-5 with TRBJ2-3; 7 bases agree with TRBD1. The V segment lost 1 base and the J segment 6 bases; nucleotides outside the gene matches: 14. The CDR3 contains 17 residues. Per the germline V gene, CDR1 is SGHKS and CDR2 is YYEKEE (reference sequence). The CDR3 nucleotides are TGTGCCAGCAGCTTGTCATGGGACAGAGGCTATGGGGATACGCAGTATTTT. Its protein is CASSLSWDRGYGDTQYF.

V usage is TRBV11-2 and J usage is TRBJ2-2, with 7 positions matching TRBD1. V shed 5 bases, J shed 3 bases, and the junction held 6 bases outside the gene matches. The CDR3 is 15 residues long. Germline assignment: CDR1 SGHAT and CDR2 FQNNGV. CDR3 coding DNA: TGTGCCAGCAGCCCTAGAGGGGGCGACACCGGGGAGCTGTTTTTT. This gives the protein CASSPRGGDTGELFF.

This rearrangement joins TRBV9 to TRBJ1-2; no reliable D call. The CDR3 has 12 amino acids. Trimming left V 4 bases short and J 8 bases short, with 12 bases between. CDR1 SGDLS and CDR2 YYNGEE come from the germline V gene. CDR3 in amino acids: CASSQQTRGYTF. In DNA form, the CDR3 reads TGTGCCAGCAGCCAGCAGACTAGAGGCTACACCTTC. Full variable domain (outside the CDR3, taken from reference TRBV9 and TRBJ1-2): DSGVTQTPKHLITATGQRVTLRCSPRSGDLSVYWYQQSLDQGLQFLIQYYNGEERAKGNILERFSAQQFPDLHSELNLSSLELGDSALYFCASSQQTRGYTFGSGTRLTVV.

The rearrangement links TRBV4-1 to TRBJ1-4; D is uncertain. This CDR3 is built from 16 residues. Germline V gene sequence: CDR1 MGHRA, CDR2 YSYEKL. The V gene lost 4 bases and the J gene lost 7 bases, with 19 bases spanning the gap. CDR3 bases: TGCGCCAGCAGCCCCCTCAGTCGGGATCTTGGTGAAAAACTGTTTTTT. Translation: CASSPLSRDLGEKLFF.

J is TRBJ2-3 and V is TRBV7-3, with a tentative D call TRBD2 (6 bases). Germline CDR1 SGHTA, CDR2 FQGTGA. V lost 5 bases, J lost 2 bases, and 14 bases lay in between. The CDR3 length is 15 residues. The CDR3 is CASSPLARSTDTQYF. The CDR3, as DNA: TGTGCCAGCAGCCCCCTAGCGCGTTCCACAGATACGCAGTATTTT.

DNA of the CDR3: TGTGCCAGCAGTCGACTAGATGGGACAGATACGCAGTATTTT. Encoded protein: CASSRLDGTDTQYF. The chain recombines TRBV27 with TRBJ2-3, with a weak D call TRBD2 (6 bases). Trimming took off 5 bases at V and 3 bases at J, with 12 bases between the two ends. CDR1 MNHEY and CDR2 SMNVEV come from the germline V gene (reference sequence). CDR3 length: 14 amino acids.

This rearrangement joins TRBV15 to TRBJ2-7; D uncertain. The V end lost 0 bases, the J end lost 0 bases, and 9 bases lay between the germline ends. From germline, CDR1 is LNHNV and CDR2 YYDKDF (reference sequence). The CDR3 length is 15 residues. The CDR3 here is CATSRDSGSSYEQYF. The CDR3 region has the DNA TGTGCCACCAGCAGAGATTCGGGTAGCTCCTACGAGCAGTACTTC. Looking up the rest from reference TRBV15 and TRBJ2-7 gives the full variable domain: DAMVIQNPRYQVTQFGKPVTLSCSQTLNHNVMYWYQQKSSQAPKLLFHYYDKDFNNEADTPDNFQSRRPNTSFCFLDIRSPGLGDTAMYLCATSRDSGSSYEQYFGPGTRLTVT.

J is TRBJ1-1 and V is TRBV9; tentative D call: TRBD1 (6 bases). This CDR3 comprises 18 residues. Trimming cost V 2 bases and J 1 base, with 21 bases left between them. The germline V gene has CDR1 SGDLS and CDR2 YYNGEE. The CDR3 here is CASSVSGGPGAGNTEAFF. The CDR3 DNA is TGTGCCAGCAGCGTTTCCGGGGGGCCGGGAGCGGGGAACACTGAAGCTTTCTTT.

The chain joins TRBV5-1 to TRBJ2-3; D gene uncertain. Trimming left V 3 bases short and J 4 bases short, with 9 bases between. Germline-derived CDR1 and CDR2 are SGHRS and YFSETQ. This CDR3 spans 13 amino acids. Here the CDR3 reads CASSSSAPDTQYF. The CDR3 DNA sequence: TGCGCCAGCAGCTCCAGTGCCCCAGATACGCAGTATTTT.

V is TRBV6-1 and J is TRBJ2-1; weak D call: TRBD2 (6 bases). The CDR3 has 15 amino acids. The germline V and J ends were trimmed by 3 bases and 2 bases, with 11 bases remaining between them. The germline V gene has CDR1 MNHNS and CDR2 SASEGT. The CDR3 DNA reads TGTGCCAGCAGTGAGGGGGGTTGGGCCTACAATGAGCAGTTCTTC. Translating it yields CASSEGGWAYNEQFF.

The rearrangement links TRBV28 to TRBJ2-7, with a tentative D call TRBD1 (6 bases). Trimming stripped 6 bases from V and 3 bases from J, with 15 bases between. The CDR3 is 14 residues long. Looked up from germline, CDR1 is MDHEN and CDR2 is SYDVKM. CDR3 region: CASRHRDTHYEQYF. The CDR3 nucleotides read TGTGCCAGCAGGCACCGGGACACGCACTACGAGCAGTACTTC. Full variable domain (remainder filled in from reference TRBV28 and TRBJ2-7): DVKVTQSSRYLVKRTGEKVFLECVQDMDHENMFWYRQDPGLGLRLIYFSYDVKMKEKGDIPEGYSVSREKKERFSLILESASTNQTSMYLCASRHRDTHYEQYFGPGTRLTVT.

The chain employs TRBV7-6 and TRBJ2-7, with D possibly TRBD2 on 6 matching bases. Looked up from germline, CDR1 is SGHVS and CDR2 is FNYEAQ. V lost 1 base, J lost 6 bases, and 16 bases lay in between. This CDR3 spans 15 amino acids. The CDR3 coding sequence is TGTGCCAGCAGCTTAGTTGGAGGGTCTACGGGCGAGCAGTACTTC. This gives the protein CASSLVGGSTGEQYF.

The chain links TRBV5-5 to TRBJ1-5, with 12 bases fitting TRBD1. CDR1 SGHKS and CDR2 YYEKEE come from the germline V gene (reference sequence). V shed 4 bases, J shed 8 bases, and the junction held 13 bases outside the gene matches. The CDR3 covers 17 residues. The CDR3 DNA sequence: TGTGCCAGCAGCGAGAAGCCGGGACAGGGGGCCTTGGAGCCCCAGCATTTT. It translates to CASSEKPGQGALEPQHF.

This chain connects TRBV18 to TRBJ2-5, with 8 bases that match TRBD2. The V and J ends lost 3 bases and 5 bases, in that order; junction bases with no gene match: 11. Germline V gene data show CDR1 as KGHSH and CDR2 as LQKENI. The CDR3 sequence is 16 residues long. CDR3 region: CASSPFGGRSPETQYF. CDR3 DNA sequence: TGTGCCAGCTCACCTTTCGGCGGGAGGTCCCCCGAGACCCAGTACTTC.

The chain has TRBV27 and TRBJ2-3; TRBD1 matches at 10 bases. The CDR3 spans 14 residues. Looked up from germline, CDR1 is MNHEY and CDR2 is SMNVEV (reference sequence). Trimming cost V 5 bases and J 6 bases; bases outside gene matches: 5. CDR3: CASSQRTGGDTQYF. The DNA of the CDR3 is TGTGCCAGCAGTCAGAGGACAGGGGGGGATACGCAGTATTTT.

The V call is TRBV29-1, the J call TRBJ2-1; 7 bases line up with TRBD2. CDR3 length: 11 residues. CDR1 SQVTM and CDR2 ANQGSEA come from the germline V gene. Trimming cost V 3 bases and J 12 bases; bases outside gene matches: 5. The CDR3 is CSVDSAGVQFF. CDR3 DNA sequence: TGCAGCGTTGACTCCGCGGGAGTGCAGTTCTTC.

This clone was counted a few times. The genes are TRBV5-8 and TRBJ2-1; maybe TRBD1 (6 bases). V lost 5 bases and J 6 bases, leaving 12 bases between the germline ends. Germline-derived CDR1 and CDR2 are SGHTS and YDEGEE. This CDR3 has 13 residues. DNA of the CDR3: TGTGCCAGCAGATTACGAGGGGGCAATGAGCAGTTCTTC. Its translation is CASRLRGGNEQFF.

V is TRBV7-9 and J is TRBJ1-2, with 7 bases fitting TRBD1. The V gene end was trimmed by 7 bases and the J gene end by 0 bases; junction bases not matched to a gene: 5. The CDR3 has 14 residues. Germline values: CDR1 SEHNR, CDR2 FQNEAQ (reference sequence). CDR3 sequence reads: CASKATGSNYGYTF. The CDR3 region has the DNA TGTGCCAGCAAGGCGACAGGGTCTAACTATGGCTACACCTTC.

This rearrangement joins TRBV3-1 (or the pseudogene TRBV3-2) to TRBJ1-3; D is unresolved. Germline V CDR1 and CDR2: LGHDT, YNNKEL (reference sequence). The CDR3 runs 15 residues. Trimming left V 0 bases short and J 4 bases short, with 10 bases between. The CDR3 coding sequence is TGTGCCAGCAGCCAAGATACAGTAGACGGAAACACCATATATTTT. Amino acid sequence: CASSQDTVDGNTIYF.

This chain joins TRBV4-1 and TRBJ1-5, with 9 bases lining up with TRBD1. Trimming removed 2 bases from V and 6 bases from J; junction bases left unmatched: 8. The CDR3 is made up of 16 amino acids. The germline V gene has CDR1 MGHRA and CDR2 YSYEKL. Here the CDR3 DNA reads TGCGCCAGCAGCCAAAGGGCGGGACAGGGTTCTCAGCCCCAGCATTTT. Protein product: CASSQRAGQGSQPQHF.